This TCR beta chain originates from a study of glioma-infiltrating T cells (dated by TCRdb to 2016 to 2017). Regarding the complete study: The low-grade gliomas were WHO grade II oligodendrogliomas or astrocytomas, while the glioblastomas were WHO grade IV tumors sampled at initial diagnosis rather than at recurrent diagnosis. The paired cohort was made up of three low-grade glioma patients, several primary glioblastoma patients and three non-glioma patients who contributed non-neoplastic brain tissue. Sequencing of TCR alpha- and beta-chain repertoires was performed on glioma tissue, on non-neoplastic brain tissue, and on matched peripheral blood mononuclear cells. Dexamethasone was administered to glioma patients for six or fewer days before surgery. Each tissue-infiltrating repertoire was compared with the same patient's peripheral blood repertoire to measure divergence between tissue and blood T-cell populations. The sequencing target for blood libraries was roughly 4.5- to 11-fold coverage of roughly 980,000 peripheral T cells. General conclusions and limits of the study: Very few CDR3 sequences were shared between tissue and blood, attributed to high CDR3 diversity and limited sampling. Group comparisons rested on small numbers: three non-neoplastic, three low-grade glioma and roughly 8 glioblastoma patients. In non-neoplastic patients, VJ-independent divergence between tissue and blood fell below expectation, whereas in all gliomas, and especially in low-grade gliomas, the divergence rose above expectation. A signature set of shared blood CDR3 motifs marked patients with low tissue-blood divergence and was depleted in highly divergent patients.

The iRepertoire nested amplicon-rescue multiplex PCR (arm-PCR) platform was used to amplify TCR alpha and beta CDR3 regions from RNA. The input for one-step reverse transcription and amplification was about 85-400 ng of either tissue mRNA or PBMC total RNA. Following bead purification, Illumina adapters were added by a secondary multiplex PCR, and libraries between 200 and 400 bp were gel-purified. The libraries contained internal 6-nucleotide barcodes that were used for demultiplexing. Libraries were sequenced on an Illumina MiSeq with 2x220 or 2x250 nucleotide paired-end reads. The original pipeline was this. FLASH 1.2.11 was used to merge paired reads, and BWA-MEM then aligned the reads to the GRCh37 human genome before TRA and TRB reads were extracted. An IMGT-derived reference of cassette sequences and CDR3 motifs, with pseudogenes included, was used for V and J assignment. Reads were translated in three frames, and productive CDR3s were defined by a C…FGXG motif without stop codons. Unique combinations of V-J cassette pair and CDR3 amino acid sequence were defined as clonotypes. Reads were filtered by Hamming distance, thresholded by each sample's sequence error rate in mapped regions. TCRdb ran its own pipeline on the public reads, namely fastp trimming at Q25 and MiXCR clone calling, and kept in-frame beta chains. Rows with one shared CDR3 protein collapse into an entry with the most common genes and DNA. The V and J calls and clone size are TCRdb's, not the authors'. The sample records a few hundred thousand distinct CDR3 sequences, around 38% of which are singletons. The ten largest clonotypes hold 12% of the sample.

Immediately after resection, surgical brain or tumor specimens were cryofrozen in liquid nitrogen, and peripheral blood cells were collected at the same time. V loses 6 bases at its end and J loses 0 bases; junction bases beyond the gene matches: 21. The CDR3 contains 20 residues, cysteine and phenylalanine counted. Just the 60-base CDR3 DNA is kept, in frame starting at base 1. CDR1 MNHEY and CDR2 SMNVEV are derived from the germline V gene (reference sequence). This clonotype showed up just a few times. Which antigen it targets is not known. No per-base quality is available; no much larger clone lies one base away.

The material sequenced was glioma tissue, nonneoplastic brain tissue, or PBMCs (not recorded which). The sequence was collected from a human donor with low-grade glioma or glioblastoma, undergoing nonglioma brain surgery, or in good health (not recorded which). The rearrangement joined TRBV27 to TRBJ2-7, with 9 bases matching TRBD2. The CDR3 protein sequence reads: CASSRDPRLAGKKSSYEQYF. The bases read TGTGCCAGCAGCCGCGACCCCCGCCTAGCGGGAAAGAAAAGCTCCTACGAGCAGTACTTC.